A single sample is the source of the 24 T cell receptor beta chains below, sequenced in a study of blood T cell repertoires in COVID-19. Produced via immunoSEQ multiplex PCR; TCRdb's table is partial and in-frame only. The table includes around 140,000 clones, approximately 92% detected once. The specimen sequenced was peripheral blood. The receptors shown here come from a man younger than 35 with COVID-19, enrolled during active disease.

V is TRBV28 and J is TRBJ1-3; D is perhaps TRBD1 (6 bases). Trimming left V 5 bases short and J 4 bases short, with 9 bases between. CDR1 and CDR2 from the germline V gene are MDHEN and SYDVKM. The CDR3 has 13 amino acids. Here the CDR3 reads CASSQGYGNTIYF. Here the CDR3 DNA reads TGTGCCAGCAGTCAGGGGTACGGAAACACCATATATTTT.

The table lists this clone with a few counts. V and J are TRBV18 and TRBJ2-1; D may be TRBD1 (6 bases). CDR3 length: 14 residues. The germline V gene has CDR1 KGHSH and CDR2 LQKENI. V lost 2 bases to trimming and J lost 3 bases, with 8 bases between them. As DNA, the CDR3 is TGTGCCAGCTCACCAGGGGGACACTACAATGAGCAGTTCTTC. This sequence encodes CASSPGGHYNEQFF. Using reference TRBV18 and TRBJ2-1 for the parts outside the CDR3, the full variable domain is NAGVMQNPRHLVRRRGQEARLRCSPMKGHSHVYWYRQLPEEGLKFMVYLQKENIIDESGMPKERFSAEFPKEGPSILRIQQVVRGDSAAYFCASSPGGHYNEQFFGPGTRLTVL.

The rearrangement uses TRBV3-1 (or the pseudogene TRBV3-2) and TRBJ1-2; TRBD1 aligns across 8 bases. V lost 7 bases, J lost 4 bases, and 8 bases stayed unmatched. Looked up from germline, CDR1 is LGHDT and CDR2 is YNNKEL (reference sequence). The CDR3 is 14 amino acids. The CDR3 here is CASTEGQGAYGYTF. DNA of the CDR3: TGTGCCAGCACCGAAGGACAGGGCGCCTATGGCTACACCTTC.

The chain uses TRBV13 and TRBJ2-7, with D possibly matching TRBD1 (6 bases). Trimming cost V 5 bases and J 2 bases, with 10 bases left between them. The CDR3 length is 13 residues. Germline CDR1 PRHDT, CDR2 FYEKMQ (reference sequence). The CDR3 DNA reads TGTGCCAGCAGCATTGGACAGACCTACGAGCAGTACTTC. This codes for CASSIGQTYEQYF.

This chain joins TRBV6-2 or TRBV6-3 and TRBJ2-1; D ambiguous. The CDR3 sequence is 17 residues long. The germline CDR1 and CDR2 sequences are MNHEY and SVGEGT. V lost 6 bases to trimming and J lost 4 bases, with 22 bases between them. CDR3 nucleotide sequence: TGTGCCAGCAGCCCCCTTCCCCCGGTTTTGGAGTACAATGAGCAGTTCTTC. Protein product: CASSPLPPVLEYNEQFF.

The chain employs TRBV27 and TRBJ2-5; 8 bases fit TRBD1. The germline gives CDR1 MNHEY, CDR2 SMNVEV (reference sequence). V shed 4 bases, J shed 2 bases, and the junction held 3 bases outside the gene matches. CDR3 size: 14 residues. CDR3 residues: CASSSRGRQETQYF. The CDR3 nucleotides read TGTGCCAGCAGTTCCAGGGGGCGACAAGAGACCCAGTACTTC.

J is TRBJ1-1 and V is TRBV5-4, with D perhaps matching TRBD1 (5 bases). V was pared by 4 bases and J by 4 bases, with 20 bases between. CDR3 size: 16 residues. Germline CDR1 is SGHNT and CDR2 is YYREEE (reference sequence). CDR3 nucleotides: TGTGCCAGCAGCGGCCCCGGGACGGCGGGGGTCACTGAAGCTTTCTTT. Residues: CASSGPGTAGVTEAFF.

The chain is built from TRBV30 and TRBJ1-2, with TRBD1 matching over 7 bases. This CDR3 contains 16 residues. The germline V gene encodes CDR1 GTSNPN and CDR2 SVGIG (reference sequence). Trimming took 3 bases from V and 2 from J; bases not matched to a gene: 12. The chain's CDR3 is CAWSGPKGQWNYGYTF. The CDR3 DNA is TGTGCCTGGAGCGGACCTAAGGGACAGTGGAACTATGGCTACACCTTC.

The gene calls are TRBV13 and TRBJ2-1; D is undetermined. Trimming stripped 3 bases from V and 0 bases from J, with 6 bases between. The germline V gene has CDR1 PRHDT and CDR2 FYEKMQ (reference sequence). This CDR3 has 14 amino acids. The CDR3 DNA sequence: TGTGCCAGCAGCTTTCCTAGCTCCTACAATGAGCAGTTCTTC. Its protein product is CASSFPSSYNEQFF.

The V call is TRBV28, the J call TRBJ1-3; D is uncertain. CDR1 is MDHEN, CDR2 SYDVKM, per germline. V lost 3 bases and J 11 bases, leaving 11 bases between the germline ends. The CDR3 runs to 12 residues. CDR3 protein: CASSLGGSPIYF. Written as DNA, the CDR3 is TGTGCCAGCAGTTTGGGAGGGAGTCCCATATATTTT.

This clone has just one count. The chain combines TRBV4-2 with TRBJ1-5; 10 nucleotides agree with TRBD1. The trim removed 0 bases at V and 7 bases at J, leaving 3 bases unmatched. The germline CDR1 and CDR2 sequences are LGHNA and YNFKEQ. The CDR3 totals 15 residues. CDR3 loop: CASSQDLTGGQPQHF. CDR3 nucleotide sequence: TGTGCCAGCAGCCAAGATCTGACAGGGGGCCAGCCCCAGCATTTT.

The rearrangement links TRBV9 to TRBJ1-6; D gene ambiguous. Between the trimmed V and J ends, which lost 0 bases and 7 bases, there was a span of 11 bases. The CDR3 covers 15 residues. Germline CDR1 is SGDLS and CDR2 is YYNGEE. The CDR3 DNA follows: TGTGCCAGCAGCGTAGGTAGCCCCTCCAATTCACCCCTCCACTTT. Translated, it gives CASSVGSPSNSPLHF.

V usage is TRBV6-5 and J usage is TRBJ1-5, with 7 bases matching TRBD1. In germline, CDR1 is MNHEY, CDR2 SVGAGI. Losses at the gene ends were 6 bases for V and 2 bases for J; bases not matched to a gene: 4. The CDR3 runs 14 residues. In DNA form, the CDR3 reads TGTGCCAGCAGCCGCGGACAGGGCAATCAGCCCCAGCATTTT. Translating gives CASSRGQGNQPQHF.

The chain joins TRBV16 to TRBJ1-1; no definite D call. V lost 0 bases, J lost 1 base, and 3 bases lay in between. This CDR3 comprises 13 residues. In germline, CDR1 is KGHSY, CDR2 FQNENV. This CDR3 reads CASSQSQNTEAFF. CDR3 in DNA: TGTGCCAGCAGCCAATCCCAGAACACTGAAGCTTTCTTT. The whole variable domain, remainder taken from reference TRBV16 and TRBJ1-1, is GEEVAQTPKHLVRGEGQKAKLYCAPIKGHSYVFWYQQVLKNEFKFLISFQNENVFDETGMPKERFSAKCLPNSPCSLEIQATKLEDSAVYFCASSQSQNTEAFFGQGTRLTVV.

The rearrangement links TRBV30 to TRBJ1-3; 8 positions agree with TRBD1. The V segment lost 6 bases and the J segment 4 bases; nucleotides outside the gene matches: 14. The CDR3 totals 16 residues. Germline V lookup: CDR1 GTSNPN, CDR2 SVGIG (reference sequence). The CDR3 DNA is TGTGCCTGTCATATCCGGGACAGGCTGGAGGGAAACACCATATATTTT. This sequence encodes CACHIRDRLEGNTIYF. Looking up the rest from reference TRBV30 and TRBJ1-3 gives the full variable domain: SQTIHQWPATLVQPVGSPLSLECTVEGTSNPNLYWYRQAAGRGLQLLFYSVGIGQISSEVPQNLSASRPQDRQFILSSKKLLLSDSGFYLCACHIRDRLEGNTIYFGEGSWLTVV.

The CDR3 reads CASSAPTGNDSPLHF. CDR3 coding DNA: TGTGCCAGCAGCGCCCCGACAGGGAACGATTCACCCCTCCACTTT. The chain joins TRBV9 to TRBJ1-6, with 7 bases identical to TRBD1. This CDR3 has 15 amino acids. V was clipped by 3 bases and J by 8 bases; unmatched bases: 8. Germline CDR1 is SGDLS and CDR2 is YYNGEE.

The genes are TRBV9 and TRBJ2-7, with D hard to call. V lost 0 bases and J lost 6, with 13 bases in between. CDR1 and CDR2 (germline): SGDLS, YYNGEE. CDR3 length: 14 residues. As DNA, the CDR3 is TGTGCCAGCAGCGTAGCTCCACAGAACTCCGAGCAGTACTTC. Amino acids: CASSVAPQNSEQYF. Full variable domain (rest looked up from reference TRBV9 and TRBJ2-7): DSGVTQTPKHLITATGQRVTLRCSPRSGDLSVYWYQQSLDQGLQFLIQYYNGEERAKGNILERFSAQQFPDLHSELNLSSLELGDSALYFCASSVAPQNSEQYFGPGTRLTVT.

A remark on this clone: Compared with germline, one end of the junction differs, possibly owing to a read error. This chain connects TRBV18 to TRBJ1-4, with 7 bases matching TRBD1. The length of the CDR3 is 16 residues. Germline V gene data show CDR1 as KGHSH and CDR2 as LQKENI. CDR3 sequence: CASSPRTGEANEKLLF. CDR3 nucleotide sequence: TGTGCCAGCTCACCACGTACAGGGGAGGCTAATGAAAAACTGCTTTTT.

Here the CDR3 DNA reads TGTGCCAGCAGCTTAACGGGAGGCCGATACGAGCAGTACTTC. Translation: CASSLTGGRYEQYF. The chain is built from TRBV11-2 and TRBJ2-7; TRBD2 matches at 7 bases. There are 14 residues in the CDR3. Trimming removed 2 bases from V and 4 bases from J; junction bases left unmatched: 5. Per the germline V gene, CDR1 is SGHAT and CDR2 is FQNNGV.

The CDR3 is CASSSTGGAPGGYTF. CDR3 nucleotide sequence: TGTGCCAGCAGCTCCACAGGGGGCGCCCCTGGAGGCTACACCTTC. The V gene is TRBV9, the J gene TRBJ1-2, with 9 bases lining up with TRBD1. Germline trimming cut 4 bases from V and 8 bases from J; bases unmatched to any gene: 12. Germline values: CDR1 SGDLS, CDR2 YYNGEE. The CDR3 runs to 15 residues. The whole variable domain, remainder taken from reference TRBV9 and TRBJ1-2, is DSGVTQTPKHLITATGQRVTLRCSPRSGDLSVYWYQQSLDQGLQFLIQYYNGEERAKGNILERFSAQQFPDLHSELNLSSLELGDSALYFCASSSTGGAPGGYTFGSGTRLTVV.

CDR3 bases: TGTGCCACCAGCAGAGGGTGGCTCAGGGGTAGCACAGATACGCAGTATTTT. Its translation: CATSRGWLRGSTDTQYF. The chain uses TRBV15 and TRBJ2-3; perhaps TRBD1 as D (6 bases). Germline V gene lookup returns CDR1 LNHNV and CDR2 YYDKDF (reference sequence). This CDR3 is 17 amino acids long. Trimming stripped 1 base from V and 0 bases from J, with 14 bases between.

The CDR3 here is CASSPPRTGGTEAFF. The DNA of the CDR3 is TGTGCCAGCAGCCCTCCTCGGACAGGGGGAACTGAAGCTTTCTTT. The chain is built from TRBV13 and TRBJ1-1; TRBD1 matches 10 bases. The junction had 8 bases not matched to a gene; V was cut back by 5 bases and J by 5 bases. The CDR3 spans 15 residues. Per the germline V gene, CDR1 is PRHDT and CDR2 is FYEKMQ (reference sequence).

This chain connects TRBV30 to TRBJ1-2; 10 positions agree with TRBD1. Germline V gives CDR1 GTSNPN, CDR2 SVGIG (reference sequence). The J segment lost 4 bases and the V segment lost 4 bases, leaving 6 bases of the junction unmatched. CDR3 length: 14 residues. CDR3 nucleotides: TGTGCCTGGACGAGGGACAGGGGAAGCTATGGCTACACCTTC. Protein: CAWTRDRGSYGYTF.

This clone was picked up one time. This chain connects TRBV7-9 to TRBJ1-2, with 9 bases identical to TRBD1. V lost 3 bases to trimming and J lost 6 bases; unmatched junction nucleotides: 14. Germline values: CDR1 SEHNR, CDR2 FQNEAQ (reference sequence). This CDR3 comprises 17 residues. The CDR3 protein is CASSFPQGTGRFDGYTF. As DNA, the CDR3 is TGTGCCAGCAGCTTTCCCCAAGGGACAGGGAGGTTCGATGGCTACACCTTC.